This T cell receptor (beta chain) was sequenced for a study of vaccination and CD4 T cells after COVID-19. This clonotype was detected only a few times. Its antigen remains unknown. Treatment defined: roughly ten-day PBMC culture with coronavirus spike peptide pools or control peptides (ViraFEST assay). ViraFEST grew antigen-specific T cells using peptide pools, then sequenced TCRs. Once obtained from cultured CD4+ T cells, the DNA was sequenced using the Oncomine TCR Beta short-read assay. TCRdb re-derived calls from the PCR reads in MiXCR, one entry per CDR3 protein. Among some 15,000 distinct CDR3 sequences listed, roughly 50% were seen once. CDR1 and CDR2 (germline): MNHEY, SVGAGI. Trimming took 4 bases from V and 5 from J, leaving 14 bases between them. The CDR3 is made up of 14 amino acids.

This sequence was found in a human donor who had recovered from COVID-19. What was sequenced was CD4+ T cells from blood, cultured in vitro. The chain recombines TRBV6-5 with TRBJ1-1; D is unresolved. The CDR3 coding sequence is TGTGCCAGCAGTTCCCGGGGATTTGGTACTGAAGCTTTCTTT. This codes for CASSSRGFGTEAFF.